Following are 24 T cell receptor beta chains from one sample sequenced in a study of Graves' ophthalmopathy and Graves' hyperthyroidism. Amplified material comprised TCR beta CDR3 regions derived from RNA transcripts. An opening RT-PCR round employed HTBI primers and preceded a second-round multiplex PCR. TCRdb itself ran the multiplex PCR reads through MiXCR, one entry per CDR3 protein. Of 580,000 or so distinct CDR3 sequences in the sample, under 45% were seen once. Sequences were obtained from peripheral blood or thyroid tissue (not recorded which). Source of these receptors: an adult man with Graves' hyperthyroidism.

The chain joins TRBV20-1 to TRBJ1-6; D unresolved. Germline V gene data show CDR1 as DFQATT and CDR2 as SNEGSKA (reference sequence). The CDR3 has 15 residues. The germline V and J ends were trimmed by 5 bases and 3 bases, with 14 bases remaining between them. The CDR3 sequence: CSARNTGSYNSPLHF. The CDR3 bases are TGCAGTGCTCGCAACACCGGGAGCTATAATTCACCCCTCCACTTT.

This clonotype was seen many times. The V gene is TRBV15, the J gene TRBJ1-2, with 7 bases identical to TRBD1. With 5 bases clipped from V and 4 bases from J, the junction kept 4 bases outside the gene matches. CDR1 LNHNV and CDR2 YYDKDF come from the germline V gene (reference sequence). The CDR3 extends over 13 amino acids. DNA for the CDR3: TGTGCCACCAGCGGGCAGGGGGGCTATGGCTACACCTTC. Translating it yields CATSGQGGYGYTF.

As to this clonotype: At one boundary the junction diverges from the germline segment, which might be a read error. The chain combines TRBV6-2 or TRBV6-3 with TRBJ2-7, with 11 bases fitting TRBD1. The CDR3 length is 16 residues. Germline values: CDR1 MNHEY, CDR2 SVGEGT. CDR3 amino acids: CASNYFRDRGDYEQYF. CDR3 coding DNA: TGTGCCAGCAATTACTTCCGGGACAGGGGGGACTACGAGCAGTACTTC.

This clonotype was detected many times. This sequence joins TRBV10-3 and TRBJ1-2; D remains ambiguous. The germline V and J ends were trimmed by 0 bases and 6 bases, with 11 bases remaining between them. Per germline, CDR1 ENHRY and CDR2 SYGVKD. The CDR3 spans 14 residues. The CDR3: CAISESTSSNGYTF. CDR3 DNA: TGTGCCATCAGTGAGTCGACGAGTTCTAATGGCTACACCTTC.

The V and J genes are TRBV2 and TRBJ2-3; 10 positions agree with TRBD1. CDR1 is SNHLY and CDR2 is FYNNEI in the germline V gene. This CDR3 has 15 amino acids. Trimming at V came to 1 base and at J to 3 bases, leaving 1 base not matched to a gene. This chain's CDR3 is CASSEEGQGTDTQYF. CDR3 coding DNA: TGTGCCAGCAGTGAAGAGGGACAGGGGACAGATACGCAGTATTTT.

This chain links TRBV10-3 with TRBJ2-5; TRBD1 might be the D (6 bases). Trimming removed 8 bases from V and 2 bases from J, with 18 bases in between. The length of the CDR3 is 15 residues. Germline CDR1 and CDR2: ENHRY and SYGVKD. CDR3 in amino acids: CAIGQKWDNQETQYF. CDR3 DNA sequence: TGTGCCATCGGACAAAAGTGGGACAATCAAGAGACCCAGTACTTC.

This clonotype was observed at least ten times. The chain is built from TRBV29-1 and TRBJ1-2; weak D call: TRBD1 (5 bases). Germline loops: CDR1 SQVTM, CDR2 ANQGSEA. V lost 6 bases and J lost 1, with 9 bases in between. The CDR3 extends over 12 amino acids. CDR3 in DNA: TGCAGCGTGGCTGACAGTAACTATGGCTACACCTTC. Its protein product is CSVADSNYGYTF.

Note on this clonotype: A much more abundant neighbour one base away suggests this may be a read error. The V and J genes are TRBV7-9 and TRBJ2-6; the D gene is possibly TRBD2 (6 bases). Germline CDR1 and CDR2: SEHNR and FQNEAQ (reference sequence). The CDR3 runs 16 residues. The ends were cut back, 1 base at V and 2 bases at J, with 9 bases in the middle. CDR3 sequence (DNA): TGTGCCAGCAGCTTAGACGCGGGAACTGGGGCCAACGTCCTGACTTTC. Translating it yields CASSLDAGTGANVLTF.

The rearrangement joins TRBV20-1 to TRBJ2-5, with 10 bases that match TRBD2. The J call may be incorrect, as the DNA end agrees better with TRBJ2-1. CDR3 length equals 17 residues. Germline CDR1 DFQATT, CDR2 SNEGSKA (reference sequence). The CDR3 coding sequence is TGCAGTGCTAGAGGGTATAACGGGACTAGCGTGGTGGATGAGCAGTTCTTC. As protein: CSARGYNGTSVVDEQFF.

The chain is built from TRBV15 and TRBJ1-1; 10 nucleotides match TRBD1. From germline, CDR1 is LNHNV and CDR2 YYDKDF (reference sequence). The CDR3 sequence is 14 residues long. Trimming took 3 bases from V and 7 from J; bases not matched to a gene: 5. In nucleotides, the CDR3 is TGTGCCACCAGCAGCCCGGGACAGGGGAATGAAGCTTTCTTT. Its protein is CATSSPGQGNEAFF. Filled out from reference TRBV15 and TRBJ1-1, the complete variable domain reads DAMVIQNPRYQVTQFGKPVTLSCSQTLNHNVMYWYQQKSSQAPKLLFHYYDKDFNNEADTPDNFQSRRPNTSFCFLDIRSPGLGDTAMYLCATSSPGQGNEAFFGQGTRLTVV.

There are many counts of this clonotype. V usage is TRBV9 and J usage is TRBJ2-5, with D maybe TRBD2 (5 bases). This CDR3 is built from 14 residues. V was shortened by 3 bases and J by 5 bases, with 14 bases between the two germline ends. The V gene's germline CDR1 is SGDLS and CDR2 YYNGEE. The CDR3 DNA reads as TGTGCCAGCAGCGAGGGCAGGACTGAGGAGACCCAGTACTTC. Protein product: CASSEGRTEETQYF. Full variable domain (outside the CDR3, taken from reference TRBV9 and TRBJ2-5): DSGVTQTPKHLITATGQRVTLRCSPRSGDLSVYWYQQSLDQGLQFLIQYYNGEERAKGNILERFSAQQFPDLHSELNLSSLELGDSALYFCASSEGRTEETQYFGPGTRLLVL.

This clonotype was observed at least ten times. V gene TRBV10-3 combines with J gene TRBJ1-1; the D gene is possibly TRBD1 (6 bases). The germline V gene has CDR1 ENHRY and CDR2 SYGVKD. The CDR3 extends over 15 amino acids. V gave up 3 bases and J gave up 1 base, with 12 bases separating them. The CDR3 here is CAISDLQGGNTEAFF. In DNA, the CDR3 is TGTGCCATCAGTGATTTACAGGGTGGGAACACTGAAGCTTTCTTT.

CDR3 DNA sequence: TGCGCCAGCAGCTCGGGACAGGGTGGAGATACGCAGTATTTT. Its translation is CASSSGQGGDTQYF. The chain links TRBV5-1 to TRBJ2-3, with 9 bases aligning to TRBD1. Trimming removed 3 bases from V and 5 bases from J; junction bases left unmatched: 4. Germline CDR1 and CDR2: SGHRS and YFSETQ. CDR3 length: 14 amino acids.

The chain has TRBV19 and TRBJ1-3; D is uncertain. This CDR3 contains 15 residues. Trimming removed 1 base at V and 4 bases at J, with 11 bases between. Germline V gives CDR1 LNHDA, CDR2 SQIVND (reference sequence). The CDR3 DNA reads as TGTGCCAGTAGTATAGGGTCAGGCTCCGGAAACACCATATATTTT. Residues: CASSIGSGSGNTIYF.

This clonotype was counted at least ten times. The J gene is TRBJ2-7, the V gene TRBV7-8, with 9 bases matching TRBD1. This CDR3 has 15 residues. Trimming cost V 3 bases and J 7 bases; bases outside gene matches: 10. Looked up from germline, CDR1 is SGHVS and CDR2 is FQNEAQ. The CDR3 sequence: CASSFHGQGTGEQYF. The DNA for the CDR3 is TGTGCCAGCAGCTTCCATGGACAGGGGACGGGAGAGCAGTACTTC.

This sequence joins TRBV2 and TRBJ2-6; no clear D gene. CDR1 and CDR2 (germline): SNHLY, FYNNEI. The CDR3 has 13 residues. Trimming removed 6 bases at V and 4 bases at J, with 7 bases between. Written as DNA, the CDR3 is TGTGCCAGCAGCTACGGGGGGGCCAACGTCCTGACTTTC. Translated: CASSYGGANVLTF.

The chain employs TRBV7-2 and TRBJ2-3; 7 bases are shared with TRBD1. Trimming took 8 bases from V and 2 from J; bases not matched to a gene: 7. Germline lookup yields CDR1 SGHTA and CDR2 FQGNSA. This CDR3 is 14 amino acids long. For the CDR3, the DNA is TGTGCCAGCGGACAGGACCCTTTCACAGATACGCAGTATTTT. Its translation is CASGQDPFTDTQYF.

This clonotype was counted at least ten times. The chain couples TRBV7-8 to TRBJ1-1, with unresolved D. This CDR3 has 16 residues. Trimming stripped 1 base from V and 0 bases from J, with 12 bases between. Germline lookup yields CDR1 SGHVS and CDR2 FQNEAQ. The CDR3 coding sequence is TGTGCCAGCAGCTTAGGATACGGGTACATGAACACTGAAGCTTTCTTT. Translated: CASSLGYGYMNTEAFF.

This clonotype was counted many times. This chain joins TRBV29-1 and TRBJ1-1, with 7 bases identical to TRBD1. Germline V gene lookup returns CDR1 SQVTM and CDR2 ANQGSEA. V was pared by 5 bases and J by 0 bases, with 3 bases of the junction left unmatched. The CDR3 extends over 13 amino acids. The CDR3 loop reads CSVQQGLNTEAFF. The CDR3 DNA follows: TGCAGCGTTCAACAGGGGTTGAACACTGAAGCTTTCTTT.

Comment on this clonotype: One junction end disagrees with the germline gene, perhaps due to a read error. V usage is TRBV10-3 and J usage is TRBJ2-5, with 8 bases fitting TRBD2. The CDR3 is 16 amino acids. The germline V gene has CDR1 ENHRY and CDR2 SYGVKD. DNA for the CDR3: TGTGCCATCAGTGAGTCAGGGCGGGGGGCACAAGAGACCCAGTGCTTC. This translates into CAISESGRGAQETQCF.

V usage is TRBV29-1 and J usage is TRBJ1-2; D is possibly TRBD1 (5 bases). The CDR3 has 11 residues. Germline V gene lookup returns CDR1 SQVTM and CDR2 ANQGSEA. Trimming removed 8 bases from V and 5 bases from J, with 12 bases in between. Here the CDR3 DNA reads TGCAGCCCACAGGACCGATATGGCTACACCTTC. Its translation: CSPQDRYGYTF.

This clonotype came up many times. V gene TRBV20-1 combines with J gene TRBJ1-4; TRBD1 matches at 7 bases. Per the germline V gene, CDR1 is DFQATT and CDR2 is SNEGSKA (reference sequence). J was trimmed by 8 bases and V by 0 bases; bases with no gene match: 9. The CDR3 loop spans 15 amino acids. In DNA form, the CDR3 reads TGCAGTGCTAGAGATCATCGCAGGGGGAACGAAAAACTGTTTTTT. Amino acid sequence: CSARDHRRGNEKLFF.

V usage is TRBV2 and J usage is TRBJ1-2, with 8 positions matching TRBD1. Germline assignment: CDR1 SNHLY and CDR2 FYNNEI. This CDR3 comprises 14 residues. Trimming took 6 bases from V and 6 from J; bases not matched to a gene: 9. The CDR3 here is CASRTPTGANGYTF. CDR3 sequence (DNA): TGTGCCAGCAGAACTCCGACAGGGGCCAATGGCTACACCTTC.

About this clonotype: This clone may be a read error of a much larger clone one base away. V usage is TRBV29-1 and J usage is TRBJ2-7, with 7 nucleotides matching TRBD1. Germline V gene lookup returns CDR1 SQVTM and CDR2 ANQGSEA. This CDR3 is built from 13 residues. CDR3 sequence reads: CGVVGTVTYEQYF. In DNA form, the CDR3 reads TGCGGCGTTGTTGGGACAGTAACCTACGAGCAGTACTTC.